The 8 T cell receptor beta chains below all came from one sample that was sequenced in a study of T cells in Graves' hyperthyroidism and ophthalmopathy (dated by TCRdb to about 2019). Library prep was done by multiplex PCR. Sequencing relied on an Illumina HiSeq 2000. The TCR beta CDR3 regions were amplified from the RNA transcripts. For the first round of RT-PCR on the TCR CDR3, the HTBI primer set was used together with the Qiagen OneStep RT-PCR kit. In-frame beta chains were kept once TCRdb had trimmed the public reads at Q25 with fastp and called clones with MiXCR. Each entry is one CDR3 protein sequence, shown with its most common DNA and genes. In this sample the table shows 690,000 or so distinct CDR3 sequences, around 19% of which occur a single time. Over 15% of the sample is in the top ten clones. The specimen sequenced was blood. The receptors originated from a woman in her forties or fifties with Graves' hyperthyroidism that later progressed to Graves' ophthalmopathy.

The chain combines TRBV12-3 or TRBV12-4 with TRBJ1-2; maybe TRBD1 (6 bases). V was shortened by 5 bases and J by 8 bases, with 12 bases between the two germline ends. This CDR3 spans 12 amino acids. For the CDR3, the DNA is TGTGCCAGCAGTGCCGGGACATGGGGCTACACCTTC. Translating gives CASSAGTWGYTF.

In its sample, this clonotype was seen once. This may arise from a read error, as a much more abundant clone is one base away. Given the absence of the conserved phenylalanine or tryptophan at the CDR3 end, a read error is likely. The rearrangement uses TRBV2 and TRBJ2-1; D possibly corresponds to TRBD1 (5 bases). This CDR3 has 13 amino acids. Per germline, CDR1 SNHLY and CDR2 FYNNEI. CDR3 DNA sequence: TGTGCCCGCAGACAGAGCTCCTACAATGAGCAGTTCTCC. Translating gives CARRQSSYNEQFS.

This clonotype was detected many times. The rearrangement joins TRBV2 to TRBJ2-1, with 8 nucleotides matching TRBD1. V lost 3 bases to trimming and J lost 8 bases; unmatched junction nucleotides: 6. Germline assignment: CDR1 SNHLY and CDR2 FYNNEI. The CDR3 is made up of 14 amino acids. The CDR3 nucleotides read TGTGCCAGCAGTGACCAGGGGGCGCTTGATGAGCAGTTCTTC. Translating gives CASSDQGALDEQFF. Full variable domain (remainder filled in from reference TRBV2 and TRBJ2-1): EPEVTQTPSHQVTQMGQEVILRCVPISNHLYFYWYRQILGQKVEFLVSFYNNEISEKSEIFDDQFSVERPDGSNFTLKIRSTKLEDSAMYFCASSDQGALDEQFFGPGTRLTVL.

The genes are TRBV20-1 and TRBJ2-1, with TRBD2 matching 10 bases. V lost 0 bases and J lost 5; bases outside the gene matches: 7. The CDR3 totals 16 residues. The germline CDR1 and CDR2 sequences are DFQATT and SNEGSKA (reference sequence). The CDR3 loop reads CSARDAAGGHNNEQFF. In DNA form, the CDR3 reads TGCAGTGCTAGAGATGCAGCGGGGGGGCATAACAATGAGCAGTTCTTC.

This clonotype was counted between two and nine times. The chain combines TRBV12-3 or TRBV12-4 with TRBJ1-2; 8 nucleotides line up with TRBD1. This CDR3 contains 15 residues. Unmatched junction bases numbered 7, after V lost 5 bases and J lost 2 bases. This chain's CDR3 is CASSPPRDRNYGYTF. The CDR3, as DNA: TGTGCCAGCAGTCCTCCGAGGGACAGGAACTATGGCTACACCTTC.

V gene TRBV5-1 combines with J gene TRBJ2-2; possible D gene TRBD1, 5 bases. This CDR3 spans 16 amino acids. From germline, CDR1 is SGHRS and CDR2 YFSETQ. Trimming removed 0 bases at V and 0 bases at J, with 9 bases between. The CDR3 sequence is CASSLAGHPNTGELFF. CDR3 in DNA: TGCGCCAGCAGCTTGGCAGGGCACCCGAACACCGGGGAGCTGTTTTTT.

The chain joins TRBV27 to TRBJ1-2; 9 bases map to TRBD1. The CDR3 has 15 amino acids. Per the germline V gene, CDR1 is MNHEY and CDR2 is SMNVEV (reference sequence). The V and J ends lost 4 bases and 2 bases, in that order; junction bases with no gene match: 5. This chain's CDR3 is CASSSQGAGNYGYTF. The CDR3, as DNA: TGTGCCAGCAGTTCACAGGGGGCTGGCAACTATGGCTACACCTTC.

This clonotype was detected only once. The CDR3 loop reads CASEPGQGSDTQYF. The CDR3 bases are TGTGCCAGTGAACCGGGACAGGGTTCCGATACGCAGTATTTT. The V call is TRBV19, the J call TRBJ2-3; 9 bases map to TRBD1. Germline lookup yields CDR1 LNHDA and CDR2 SQIVND (reference sequence). CDR3 size: 14 residues. V lost 8 bases and J lost 6; bases outside the gene matches: 9.